These 17 T cell receptor beta chains were all obtained from the same sample, sequenced in a study of siplizumab effects on memory and regulatory T cells. Some clones are missing from TCRdb's copy, which holds only in-frame ones; the method was immunoSEQ multiplex PCR. The table includes 100,000 or so clones, around 90% detected once. The sequencing sample was made of CD4+ T cells sorted from blood. Source of these receptors: a human donor in good health. Some clones in this sample may be carry-over from other donors' samples.

This clone was recorded a few times. CDR3: CASSKKVRGQGVGPGVFF. The CDR3 DNA reads as TGTGCCAGCAGCAAAAAAGTTCGGGGTCAGGGGGTGGGCCCAGGGGTGTTTTTT. The chain has TRBV21-1 and TRBJ1-4; TRBD1 is taken as the D call from the table, unchecked against the DNA. TRBV21-1 is assigned pseudogene status. This CDR3 region has 18 residues.

The chain couples TRBV27 to TRBJ2-7; 7 positions match TRBD2. The CDR3 has 15 amino acids. Germline-derived CDR1 and CDR2 are MNHEY and SMNVEV (reference sequence). V shed 7 bases, J shed 1 base, and the junction held 10 bases outside the gene matches. CDR3 protein: CASKAGGLGSYEQYF. As DNA, the CDR3 is TGTGCCAGCAAGGCCGGGGGGTTGGGTTCCTACGAGCAGTACTTC.

The chain recombines TRBV7-6 with TRBJ2-1, with 13 positions matching TRBD2. The germline V gene has CDR1 SGHVS and CDR2 FNYEAQ. This CDR3 is built from 17 residues. V lost 1 base and J lost 2; bases outside the gene matches: 2. The CDR3 loop is CASSLGTSGSAYNEQFF. CDR3 in DNA: TGTGCCAGCAGCTTAGGGACTAGCGGGAGTGCCTACAATGAGCAGTTCTTC. Together with reference TRBV7-6 and TRBJ2-1, the CDR3 gives the full variable domain: GAGVSQSPRYKVTKRGQDVALRCDPISGHVSLYWYRQALGQGPEFLTYFNYEAQQDKSGLPNDRFSAERPEGSISTLTIQRTEQRDSAMYRCASSLGTSGSAYNEQFFGPGTRLTVL.

V usage is TRBV6-5 and J usage is TRBJ2-7; D unresolved. CDR3 size: 14 residues. V shed 0 bases and J shed 3 bases, with 9 bases lying between them. The germline gives CDR1 MNHEY, CDR2 SVGAGI. CDR3 amino acids: CASSYSAGLYEQYF. The CDR3 region has the DNA TGTGCCAGCAGTTACTCGGCAGGCCTCTACGAGCAGTACTTC.

The chain combines TRBV5-6 with TRBJ2-7, with D possibly TRBD2 on 6 matching bases. Deletions cut 5 bases from V and 2 bases from J, with 14 bases between. The CDR3 has 14 amino acids. Germline assignment: CDR1 SGHDT and CDR2 YYEEEE. The CDR3 loop is CASRRDSRTYEQYF. DNA for the CDR3: TGTGCCAGCAGGAGGGACTCGAGAACCTACGAGCAGTACTTC.

The chain couples TRBV6-1 to TRBJ1-3; D gene unclear. CDR1 and CDR2 from the germline V gene are MNHNS and SASEGT. This CDR3 is 16 amino acids long. Trimming took 3 bases from V and 2 from J, leaving 14 bases between them. The CDR3 protein is CASSEGSPATGNTIYF. CDR3 coding DNA: TGTGCCAGCAGTGAGGGTTCCCCCGCAACTGGAAACACCATATATTTT.

The table lists this clone with a count of one. The rearrangement joins TRBV4-2 to TRBJ2-3; possibly TRBD1 or TRBD2 for D (5 bases each). The CDR3 is 16 amino acids. V was pared by 5 bases and J by 0 bases, with 15 bases between. Germline assignment: CDR1 LGHNA and CDR2 YNFKEQ. The CDR3 region is CASSSGTETSTDTQYF. The CDR3, as DNA: TGTGCCAGCAGCTCAGGGACGGAGACTAGCACAGATACGCAGTATTTT.

V is TRBV27 and J is TRBJ2-1, with TRBD2 matching 12 bases. This CDR3 spans 17 amino acids. Germline V lookup: CDR1 MNHEY, CDR2 SMNVEV (reference sequence). The junction had 10 bases not matched to a gene; V was cut back by 4 bases and J by 6 bases. The CDR3 sequence is CASSSLQGGLAGNEQFF. The CDR3 DNA follows: TGTGCCAGCAGTTCTCTGCAGGGGGGACTAGCGGGCAATGAGCAGTTCTTC.

In the case of this clone: A read error may account for a junction end that differs from germline. The chain uses TRBV7-9 and TRBJ2-7, with TRBD2 matching 13 bases. Germline CDR1 SEHNR, CDR2 FQNEAQ (reference sequence). The CDR3 is 18 amino acids. DNA for the CDR3: TGTGCCAGCAGCCCGCCTCGGGTCAAAGGACTAGCGGGAGAACGTCAACACTTC. Its translation is CASSPPRVKGLAGERQHF.

V usage is TRBV6-5 and J usage is TRBJ2-1, with D perhaps assigned TRBD1 or TRBD2 (5 bases each). This CDR3 region has 14 residues. The germline V gene encodes CDR1 MNHEY and CDR2 SVGAGI. Trimming removed 6 bases from V and 5 bases from J, with 14 bases in between. The CDR3 DNA reads as TGTGCCAGCAGCTCCGGATTGGGACACAATGAGCAGTTCTTC. Its translation: CASSSGLGHNEQFF.

This clone was observed once. This chain links TRBV7-2 with TRBJ2-7, with TRBD2 matching 14 bases. Germline V CDR1 and CDR2: SGHTA, FQGNSA. V trimming: 5 bases; J trimming: 0 bases; junction bases outside the gene matches: 6. The CDR3 is made up of 17 amino acids. The CDR3 loop reads CASSRTSGGRSSYEQYF. The CDR3 DNA follows: TGTGCCAGCAGCCGGACTAGCGGGGGGCGTAGCTCCTACGAGCAGTACTTC.

The chain has TRBV5-1 and TRBJ1-2; D not resolved. The CDR3 runs to 13 residues. The V end was cut by 0 bases, the J end by 8 bases, with 11 bases between. Germline V gene data show CDR1 as SGHRS and CDR2 as YFSETQ. As DNA, the CDR3 is TGCGCCAGCAGCTTGGCAAGTTCTCGGGGCTACACCTTC. This encodes CASSLASSRGYTF.

The chain couples TRBV28 to TRBJ1-4; D perhaps matches TRBD1 (5 bases). V shed 3 bases and J shed 11 bases, with 19 bases lying between them. Germline V gene sequence: CDR1 MDHEN, CDR2 SYDVKM. This CDR3 comprises 15 residues. The DNA for the CDR3 is TGTGCCAGCAGTTTGTTGAGTGTTGCAGGGCTCAAACTGTTTTTT. Translating it yields CASSLLSVAGLKLFF.

The chain uses TRBV6-5 and TRBJ2-1, with 12 bases matching TRBD2. Trimming took 8 bases from V and 4 from J; bases not matched to a gene: 6. This CDR3 contains 15 residues. Germline V gives CDR1 MNHEY, CDR2 SVGAGI. CDR3 DNA: TGTGCCAGCCGAAGACTAGCGGGAGTGTACAATGAGCAGTTCTTC. Protein product: CASRRLAGVYNEQFF.

This chain uses TRBV5-4 with TRBJ2-3; TRBD2 aligns across 16 bases. Germline V gene lookup returns CDR1 SGHNT and CDR2 YYREEE (reference sequence). After removal of 4 bases from V and 7 bases from J, the junction contained 6 bases not matched to a gene. This CDR3 is 16 amino acids long. CDR3 sequence: CASSLGLAGGRYTQYF. The DNA for the CDR3 is TGTGCCAGCAGCCTGGGACTAGCGGGAGGGCGCTATACGCAGTATTTT.

The chain combines TRBV10-3 with TRBJ2-1; the match to TRBD2 covers 10 bases. Germline V lookup: CDR1 ENHRY, CDR2 SYGVKD. The V gene end was trimmed by 0 bases and the J gene end by 5 bases; junction bases not matched to a gene: 1. This CDR3 spans 15 amino acids. CDR3 sequence: CAISESLAGDNEQFF. CDR3 bases: TGTGCCATCAGTGAGTCTCTAGCGGGAGACAATGAGCAGTTCTTC.

V gene TRBV7-6 combines with J gene TRBJ2-2; D is unresolved. With 5 bases removed from V and 4 bases from J, the gap between germline ends came to 11 bases. Per the germline V gene, CDR1 is SGHVS and CDR2 is FNYEAQ. The CDR3 covers 14 residues. CDR3: CASSTPWGTGELFF. In DNA, the CDR3 is TGTGCCAGCAGCACACCGTGGGGCACCGGGGAGCTGTTTTTT.